This TCR beta chain came from a study of blood T cell repertoires in COVID-19. This CDR3 has 16 residues. Germline assignment: CDR1 SGHTA and CDR2 FQGNSA. V trimming: 3 bases; J trimming: 7 bases; junction bases outside the gene matches: 12. The protocol was immunoSEQ multiplex PCR, while the TCRdb copy is restricted to in-frame clones and leaves out a portion. Of more than 300,000 clones in the sample, over 85% are singletons; the top ten hold about 2%. This clonotype was sampled from a woman younger than 45 with COVID-19, enrolled during active disease. The sample comprised peripheral blood. This chain links TRBV7-2 with TRBJ2-5; 9 positions match TRBD2. The CDR3 DNA is TGTGCCAGCAGCTTCGGTTCGGCGGGGGGGCCCGGGACCCAGTACTTC. This codes for CASSFGSAGGPGTQYF.